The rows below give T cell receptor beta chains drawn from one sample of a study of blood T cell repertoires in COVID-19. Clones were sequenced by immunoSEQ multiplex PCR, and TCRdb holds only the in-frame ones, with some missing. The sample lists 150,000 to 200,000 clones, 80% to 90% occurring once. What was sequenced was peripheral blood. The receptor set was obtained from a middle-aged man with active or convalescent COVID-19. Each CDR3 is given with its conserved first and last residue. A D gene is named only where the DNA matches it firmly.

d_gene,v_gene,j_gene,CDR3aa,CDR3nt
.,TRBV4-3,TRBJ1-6,CASSQDAEAYNSPLHF,TGCGCCAGCAGCCAAGATGCGGAGGCCTATAATTCACCCCTCCACTTT
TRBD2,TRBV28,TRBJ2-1,CASSSTSGDEQFF,TGTGCCAGCAGTTCGACTAGCGGGGATGAGCAGTTCTTC
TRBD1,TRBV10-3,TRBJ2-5,CAIGQGIETQYF,TGTGCCATCGGACAGGGTATCGAGACCCAGTACTTC
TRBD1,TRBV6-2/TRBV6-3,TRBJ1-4,CASSYPNDRVEKLFF,TGTGCCAGCAGTTACCCAAACGACAGGGTTGAAAAACTGTTTTTT
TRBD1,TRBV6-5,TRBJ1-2,CASKTGKEGYTF,TGTGCCAGCAAGACAGGGAAAGAAGGCTACACCTTC
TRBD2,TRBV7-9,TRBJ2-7,CASSSRLAGAREQYF,TGTGCCAGCAGCTCCAGACTAGCGGGGGCTAGAGAGCAGTACTTC
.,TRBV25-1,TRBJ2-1,CASSELGGFSYNEQFF,TGTGCCAGCAGTGAACTAGGGGGATTCTCCTACAATGAGCAGTTCTTC
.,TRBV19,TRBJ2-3,CASSISRDTDTQYF,TGTGCCAGTAGTATTTCCCGGGATACAGATACGCAGTATTTT
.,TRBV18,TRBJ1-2,CASSPGQRRDYTF,TGTGCCAGCTCACCAGGACAGCGTAGAGACTACACCTTC
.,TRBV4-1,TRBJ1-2,CASSQVEQGYGYTF,TGCGCCAGCAGCCAAGTAGAGCAGGGCTATGGCTACACCTTC
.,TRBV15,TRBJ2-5,CATSSQGETQYF,TGTGCCACCAGCAGTCAGGGGGAGACCCAGTACTTC
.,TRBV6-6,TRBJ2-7,CASSYVQGPSSYEQYF,TGTGCCAGCAGTTACGTCCAGGGCCCGAGCTCCTACGAGCAGTACTTC
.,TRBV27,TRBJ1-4,CASSLGGSDEKLFF,TGTGCCAGCAGTTTGGGAGGTTCGGACGAAAAACTGTTTTTT
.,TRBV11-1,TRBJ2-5,CASSLESGIETQYF,TGTGCCAGCAGCTTAGAGTCAGGGATAGAGACCCAGTACTTC
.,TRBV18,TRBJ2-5,CASSPPGSRETQYF,TGTGCCAGCTCACCACCAGGGAGCCGGGAGACCCAGTACTTC
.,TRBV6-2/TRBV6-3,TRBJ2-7,CASSYSRVSYEQYF,TGTGCCAGCAGTTACTCACGAGTTTCCTACGAGCAGTACTTC
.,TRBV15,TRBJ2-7,CATSRVEVFPFWQYF,TGTGCCACCAGCAGAGTAGAGGTGTTTCCCTTCTGGCAGTACTTC
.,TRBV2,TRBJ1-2,CASSLNRAPTHYGYTF,TGTGCCAGCAGCCTAAACCGTGCACCTACCCACTATGGCTACACCTTC